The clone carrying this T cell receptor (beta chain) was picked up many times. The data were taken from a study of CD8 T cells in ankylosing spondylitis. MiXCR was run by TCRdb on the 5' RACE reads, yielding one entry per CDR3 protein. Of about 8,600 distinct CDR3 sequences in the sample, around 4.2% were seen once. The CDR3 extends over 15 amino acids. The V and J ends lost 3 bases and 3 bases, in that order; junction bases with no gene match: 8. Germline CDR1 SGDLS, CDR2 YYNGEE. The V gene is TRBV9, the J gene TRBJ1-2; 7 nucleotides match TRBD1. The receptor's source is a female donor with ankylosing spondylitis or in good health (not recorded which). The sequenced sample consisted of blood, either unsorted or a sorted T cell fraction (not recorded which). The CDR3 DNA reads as TGTGCCAGCAGCGCGAACAGGGGACAAGACTATGGCTACACCTTC. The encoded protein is CASSANRGQDYGYTF.